This entry lists 11 T cell receptor beta chains sequenced from one sample in a study of T cell responses to AZD1222 COVID-19 vaccine. The table came from immunoSEQ multiplex PCR; TCRdb's copy has only in-frame clones and leaves some out. The sample has roughly 150,000 clones, 80% to 95% seen once; the top ten hold approximately 6.8%. The source material was peripheral blood, sampled 28 days after the second AZD1222 dose. These receptors were taken from an adult who received the AZD1222 COVID-19 vaccine.

The chain links TRBV28 to TRBJ1-1, with TRBD1 identical over 9 bases. Germline V gives CDR1 MDHEN, CDR2 SYDVKM. V lost 7 bases, J lost 7 bases, and 7 bases stayed unmatched. The length of the CDR3 is 13 residues. The CDR3 loop reads CASTPGQGGEAFF. The CDR3 DNA sequence: TGTGCCAGCACCCCGGGACAGGGAGGTGAAGCTTTCTTT.

J is TRBJ2-7 and V is TRBV6-5; perhaps TRBD2 as D (6 bases). CDR3 length: 14 amino acids. Trimming stripped 6 bases from V and 3 bases from J, with 15 bases between. Germline V gene sequence: CDR1 MNHEY, CDR2 SVGAGI. CDR3 loop: CASRSGGSDYEQYF. As DNA, the CDR3 is TGTGCCAGCAGATCCGGGGGTTCTGACTACGAGCAGTACTTC.

The chain couples TRBV6-1 to TRBJ1-6; D remains unclear. Germline CDR1 is MNHNS and CDR2 is SASEGT. V was pared by 2 bases and J by 4 bases, with 12 bases between. The CDR3 is made up of 16 amino acids. DNA of the CDR3: TGTGCCAGCAGTGAAAAGGGAAGGTGGTATAATTCACCCCTCCACTTT. Its translation is CASSEKGRWYNSPLHF.

The chain joins TRBV9 to TRBJ2-5; 8 bases agree with TRBD2. From germline, CDR1 is SGDLS and CDR2 YYNGEE. This CDR3 comprises 16 residues. The V and J ends lost 1 base and 0 bases, in that order; junction bases with no gene match: 5. This CDR3 reads CASSVSAGGYQETQYF. The CDR3 DNA reads TGTGCCAGCAGCGTAAGTGCGGGGGGCTACCAAGAGACCCAGTACTTC.

The chain employs TRBV7-2 and TRBJ1-5; no definite D call. The length of the CDR3 is 15 residues. V dropped 2 bases and J dropped 3 bases, with 11 bases sitting between them. From germline, CDR1 is SGHTA and CDR2 FQGNSA. The CDR3 nucleotides are TGTGCCAGCAGCTTATTGAGGGTGGACAATCAGCCCCAGCATTTT. It specifies CASSLLRVDNQPQHF. The whole variable domain, remainder taken from reference TRBV7-2 and TRBJ1-5, is GAGVSQSPSNKVTEKGKDVELRCDPISGHTALYWYRQSLGQGLEFLIYFQGNSAPDKSGLPSDRFSAERTGGSVSTLTIQRTQQEDSAVYLCASSLLRVDNQPQHFGDGTRLSIL.

The chain recombines TRBV9 with TRBJ1-3, with D maybe TRBD1 (6 bases). CDR3 length: 13 amino acids. The V gene lost 4 bases and the J gene lost 3 bases, with 8 bases spanning the gap. CDR1 and CDR2 (germline): SGDLS, YYNGEE. The CDR3 here is CASSSDSGNTIYF. As DNA, the CDR3 is TGTGCCAGCAGCTCGGACAGTGGAAACACCATATATTTT. The variable domain in full, completed from reference TRBV9 and TRBJ1-3, reads DSGVTQTPKHLITATGQRVTLRCSPRSGDLSVYWYQQSLDQGLQFLIQYYNGEERAKGNILERFSAQQFPDLHSELNLSSLELGDSALYFCASSSDSGNTIYFGEGSWLTVV.

The J gene is TRBJ2-3, the V gene TRBV7-9; the D is unclear. Germline V gene lookup returns CDR1 SEHNR and CDR2 FQNEAQ (reference sequence). V was pared by 2 bases and J by 9 bases, with 9 bases between. CDR3 length equals 12 residues. The CDR3 DNA reads as TGTGCCAGCAGCTTACCCTTAGGGACGCAGTATTTT. It encodes CASSLPLGTQYF.

The chain is built from TRBV4-2 and TRBJ1-6; tentative D call: TRBD1 (5 bases). The germline CDR1 and CDR2 sequences are LGHNA and YNFKEQ. Trimming took 1 base from V and 15 from J, leaving 22 bases between them. The CDR3 is 16 amino acids. CDR3 bases: TGTGCCAGCAGCCAAGGGGAAGGGGCTCCTCCGCCGGTCCTCCACTTT. This sequence encodes CASSQGEGAPPPVLHF.

Here the CDR3 reads CASSSRTANYGYTF. CDR3 bases: TGTGCCAGCAGCTCGCGGACAGCCAACTATGGCTACACCTTC. The rearrangement joins TRBV7-2 to TRBJ1-2; TRBD1 is a possible D gene (6 bases). This CDR3 is 14 amino acids long. V was shortened by 4 bases and J by 2 bases, with 11 bases between the two germline ends. Germline V lookup: CDR1 SGHTA, CDR2 FQGNSA.

The V call is TRBV3-1 (or the pseudogene TRBV3-2), the J call TRBJ1-1; no firm D call. Trimming pared 2 bases from V and 0 bases from J, leaving 4 bases between. This CDR3 contains 13 residues. The germline V gene has CDR1 LGHDT and CDR2 YNNKEL (reference sequence). The CDR3 loop reads CASSQLLNTEAFF. The DNA of the CDR3 is TGTGCCAGCAGCCAATTACTGAACACTGAAGCTTTCTTT.

The V gene is TRBV4-1, the J gene TRBJ1-6; D unresolved. CDR1 is MGHRA and CDR2 is YSYEKL in the germline V gene. V was trimmed by 4 bases and J by 7 bases, leaving 20 bases between them. The CDR3 consists of 17 residues. The CDR3 DNA follows: TGCGCCAGCAGCCTTCCACGGGAGGTTGCGGGAAATTCACCCCTCCACTTT. Its protein product is CASSLPREVAGNSPLHF.